The rows below give T cell receptor beta chains drawn from one sample of a study of Graves' ophthalmopathy and Graves' hyperthyroidism. MiXCR was run by TCRdb on the multiplex PCR reads, yielding one entry per CDR3 protein. The sample consists of over 650,000 distinct CDR3 sequences, over 40% of them appearing once. Specimen: peripheral blood. The receptors stem from an adult man with Graves' ophthalmopathy. Each CDR3 is given with its conserved first and last residue. The D gene is left open where the match is weak. Clone size appears in some rows only: once, few, many, or a class for an expanded clone.

>TRBJ2-2|.|TRBV24-1|.
CATSDVRINTGELFF
TGTGCCACCAGTGATGTCCGGATAAACACCGGGGAGCTGTTTTTT
>TRBJ2-2|.|TRBV7-9|.
CAGSLVRAGRCTGELFF
TGTGCCGGCAGCTTAGTTCGGGCAGGTCGATGCACCGGGGAGCTGTTTTTT
>TRBJ2-7|.|TRBV29-1|.
CSYRDRGYEQYF
TGCAGCTACAGAGACAGAGGGTACGAGCAGTACTTC
>TRBJ2-5|.|TRBV19|TRBD2
CASMSSGGQETQYF
TGTGCCAGTATGTCGAGCGGGGGGCAAGAGACCCAGTACTTC
>TRBJ1-5|.|TRBV25-1|TRBD1
CASSASRGGHQETQHF
TGTGCCAGCAGTGCATCCAGGGGGGGACACCAAGAGACCCAGCATTTT
>TRBJ2-7|many|TRBV7-8|.
CASSSGHYEQYF
TGTGCCAGCAGCTCGGGACACTACGAGCAGTACTTC
>TRBJ2-2|.|TRBV19|.
CASSTRPWPGELFF
TGTGCCAGTAGTACACGGCCCTGGCCCGGGGAGCTGTTTTTT
>TRBJ1-2|many|TRBV6-5|TRBD1
CASSVDRLNGYTF
TGTGCCAGCAGTGTGGACAGGCTTAATGGCTACACCTTC
>TRBJ2-2|.|TRBV6-6|TRBD1
CASRRGDRVSTGELFF
TGTGCCAGCAGGAGAGGGGACAGGGTTTCGACCGGGGAGCTGTTTTTT
>TRBJ2-5|.|TRBV19|.
CASSSDRTKETQYF
TGTGCCAGTAGTTCAGACAGGACGAAAGAGACCCAGTACTTC
>TRBJ1-5|few|TRBV6-6|.
CASSYSRRRGVPNQPQHF
TGTGCCAGCAGTTACTCGCGGCGCAGGGGTGTCCCCAATCAGCCCCAGCATTTT
>TRBJ1-1|.|TRBV7-9|.
CASSLAHVYRAENTEAFF
TGTGCCAGCAGCTTAGCGCATGTTTACAGGGCGGAGAACACTGAAGCTTTCTTT
>TRBJ2-2|many|TRBV7-6|.
CASRSGFPGATGELFF
TGTGCCAGCAGGAGCGGGTTTCCAGGCGCGACCGGGGAGCTGTTTTTT
>TRBJ1-2|many|TRBV12-3/TRBV12-4|.
CASSHPPVPPHTF
TGTGCCAGCAGCCACCCCCCTGTCCCCCCGCACACCTTC
>TRBJ1-3|.|TRBV25-1|.
CASSEGPGNTIYF
TGTGCCAGCAGTGAAGGCCCGGGGAACACCATATATTTT
>TRBJ2-7|.|TRBV29-1|TRBD2
CSHSSGTDSYEQYF
TGCAGCCACTCTAGCGGGACAGACTCCTACGAGCAGTACTTC
>TRBJ1-4|many|TRBV5-5|.
CASSVGKGGNEKLFF
TGTGCCAGCAGCGTTGGAAAGGGGGGTAATGAAAAACTGTTTTTT
>TRBJ2-1|.|TRBV5-1|.
CASSLISSYNEQFF
TGCGCCAGCAGCTTGATAAGCTCCTACAATGAGCAGTTCTTC
>TRBJ2-5|.|TRBV7-2|.
CASSFYLQETQYF
TGTGCCAGCAGCTTTTATTTACAGGAGACCCAGTACTTC
>TRBJ2-7|few|TRBV28|.
CASSPHNSYEQYF
TGTGCCAGCAGCCCGCACAACTCCTACGAGCAGTACTTC
>TRBJ2-7|many|TRBV20-1|TRBD1
CSATQGRNEQYF
TGCAGTGCTACACAGGGGAGAAACGAGCAGTACTTC
>TRBJ1-6|few|TRBV11-2|.
CASSFLKRESDSPLHF
TGTGCCAGCAGCTTTCTTAAAAGGGAAAGCGATTCACCCCTCCACTTT
>TRBJ2-5|many|TRBV7-8|TRBD1
CASSLDRGHTETQYF
TGTGCCAGCAGCCTTGACAGGGGGCATACTGAGACCCAGTACTTC
>TRBJ2-7|few|TRBV20-1|TRBD2
CSARTRLAGGCYEQYF
TGCAGTGCTAGAACGCGACTAGCGGGGGGTTGTTACGAGCAGTACTTC
>TRBJ2-5|.|TRBV24-1|TRBD2
CGRLAGLNEQYF
TGTGGACGACTAGCGGGACTGAATGAGCAGTACTTC
>TRBJ1-2|.|TRBV10-3|.
CAISENNNQPYGYTF
TGTGCCATCAGTGAGAACAACAATCAGCCCTATGGCTACACCTTC
>TRBJ1-4|.|TRBV25-1|TRBD1
CASTTGVEKLFF
TGTGCCAGCACGACAGGGGTTGAAAAACTGTTTTTT
>TRBJ1-2|few|TRBV18|.
CASSPRTWLGYTF
TGTGCCAGCTCACCACGGACGTGGCTAGGCTACACCTTC
>TRBJ1-3|many|TRBV24-1|.
CATSDKDSGNTIYF
TGTGCCACCTCGGACAAGGATTCTGGAAACACCATATATTTT
>TRBJ2-5|few|TRBV4-3|TRBD2
CASSPGLADTGETQYF
TGCGCCAGCAGCCCCGGACTAGCGGACACAGGGGAGACCCAGTACTTC
>TRBJ2-7|once|TRBV2|TRBD1
CASSKTGPSYEQYF
TGTGCCAGCTCGAAGACAGGGCCGAGTTACGAGCAGTACTTC
>TRBJ2-3|.|TRBV7-2|.
CASSYRRTDTQYF
TGTGCCAGCAGTTATCGTAGGACAGATACGCAGTATTTT
>TRBJ2-7|many|TRBV7-9|.
CASSLVYSEQYF
TGTGCCAGCAGCTTAGTTTACTCCGAGCAGTACTTC
>TRBJ1-5|.|TRBV10-3|.
CAISGPGTHPQHF
TGTGCCATCAGTGGCCCCGGGACTCACCCCCAGCATTTT
>TRBJ2-7|.|TRBV7-9|.
CASSIDLRQTYGQYF
TGTGCCAGTAGTATAGATCTACGGCAGACCTACGGGCAGTACTTC
>TRBJ2-7|few|TRBV5-8|TRBD2
CASSRLAGLSYEQYF
TGTGCCAGCAGCAGATTAGCGGGCCTCTCCTACGAGCAGTACTTC
>TRBJ2-7|.|TRBV10-2|.
CASSESARGEQYF
TGCGCCAGCAGTGAGTCGGCGCGGGGCGAGCAGTACTTC
>TRBJ1-4|many|TRBV4-3|TRBD1
CASSHQTGSREKLFF
TGCGCCAGCAGCCATCAGACAGGGAGTCGTGAAAAACTGTTTTTT
>TRBJ1-5|.|TRBV6-1|.
CASSASDRRRNQPQHF
TGTGCCAGCAGTGCTAGTGACCGCCGGAGGAATCAGCCCCAGCATTTT